The rows below give T cell receptor beta chains drawn from one sample of a study of blood T cells in healthy people across ages. TCRdb recomputed calls from the 5' RACE reads with MiXCR, one row per CDR3 protein. Here the sample spans about 620,000 distinct CDR3 sequences, roughly 21% being singletons. Sequenced input: blood. All receptors derive from a man in his 70s in good health. CDR3s include the opening cysteine and the closing phenylalanine or tryptophan. Fields, in order: D gene, V gene, CDR3 length, J gene, clone size, CDR3 DNA, CDR3 protein. D genes are given only for firm matches. Only part of the rows carry a size: once, few, many, or a class if the clone is expanded.

.	TRBV2	16	TRBJ2-5	many	TGTGCCAGCAGTGAGAGAGAACTAGCCCCATTGGAGACCCAGTACTTC	CASSERELAPLETQYF
.	TRBV28	15	TRBJ2-2	few	TGTGCCAGCAGTTTAAACCAGGGGAGCACCGGGGAGCTGTTTTTT	CASSLNQGSTGELFF
.	TRBV20-1	17	TRBJ1-4	.	TGCAGTGCTAGAGACCCGGACAGCACCCTTCCAGATGAAAAACTGTTTTTT	CSARDPDSTLPDEKLFF
TRBD2	TRBV3-1	15	TRBJ2-5	few	TGTGCCAGCAGCCTGGGACTACTAACTCAAGAGACCCAGTACTTC	CASSLGLLTQETQYF
.	TRBV24-1	20	TRBJ1-2	.	TGTGCCACCAGTGATTTCCCCCCCTCGAAGAAGGGCCTCACCCTCTATGGCTACACCTTC	CATSDFPPSKKGLTLYGYTF
TRBD2	TRBV7-8	17	TRBJ2-5	many	TGTGCCAGCAGCCCGGAGATTGTAGCGGGATTCGGAGAGACCCAGTACTTC	CASSPEIVAGFGETQYF
.	TRBV10-3	15	TRBJ2-3	.	TGTGCCATCAGTGAGTCCAGGACAAGCACAGATACGCAGTATTTT	CAISESRTSTDTQYF
.	TRBV20-1	15	TRBJ1-1	.	TGCAGTGCCCCCGGACGGGAAATCATGAACACTGAAGCTTTCTTT	CSAPGREIMNTEAFF
TRBD1	TRBV18	13	TRBJ2-3	few	TGTGCCAGCTCACCCGGGACAGCAGATACGCAGTATTTT	CASSPGTADTQYF
.	TRBV27	15	TRBJ2-2	.	TGTGCCAGCAGGCAGACAGGGACTAACACCGGGGAGCTGTTTTTT	CASRQTGTNTGELFF
.	TRBV27	15	TRBJ2-7	many	TGTGCCAGCAGTTTGGCGGCGACAGCTACCTACGAGCAGTACTTC	CASSLAATATYEQYF
TRBD1	TRBV29-1	16	TRBJ2-5	many	TGCAGCGTTGAAACCCCCACAGGGGGACGACAAGAGACCCAGTACTTC	CSVETPTGGRQETQYF
.	TRBV5-1	16	TRBJ2-3	few	TGCGCCAGCAGCTTGGGAGCCGGAGGGCCAGCAGATACGCAGTATTTT	CASSLGAGGPADTQYF
.	TRBV19	18	TRBJ1-5	few	TGTGCCAGTCACGAGGGGGGGGTTACAGGGTTCAGGAATCAGCCCCAGCATTTT	CASHEGGVTGFRNQPQHF
.	TRBV19	13	TRBJ1-4	few	TGTGCCAGTAGGAGGCAGGTGGACGAAAAACTGTTTTTT	CASRRQVDEKLFF
TRBD2	TRBV7-8	18	TRBJ2-1	few	TGTGCCAGCAGCTTACGACCGGGACTAGCGGGCTCCTACAATGAGCAGTTCTTC	CASSLRPGLAGSYNEQFF
.	TRBV5-1	13	TRBJ2-5	few	TGCGCCAGCAGCTTGGCTAGCGAGGGGACCCAGTACTTC	CASSLASEGTQYF
.	TRBV7-9	12	TRBJ2-1	.	TGTGCCAGCAGCGAGAGACGAGGTGAGCAGTTCTTC	CASSERRGEQFF
TRBD2	TRBV20-1	13	TRBJ2-3	few	TGCAGTGCCCGACTAGCGGGTCCAGATACGCAGTATTTT	CSARLAGPDTQYF
TRBD1	TRBV4-3	15	TRBJ1-2	.	TGCGCCAGCAGCCAAAGGGCAGGGGGACGGGATGGCTACACCTTC	CASSQRAGGRDGYTF
TRBD1	TRBV4-3	18	TRBJ2-2	.	TGCGCCAGCAGCCAAGATTTATTAGGGACAGGGGTCACCGGGGAGCTGTTTTTT	CASSQDLLGTGVTGELFF
TRBD1	TRBV5-1	15	TRBJ2-5	few	TGCGCCAGCAGCTTGATGACAGGGCGCCAAGAGACCCAGTACTTC	CASSLMTGRQETQYF
.	TRBV20-1	14	TRBJ1-4	.	TGCAGTGCTAGAGTTGGGGGGGCTAATGAAAAACTGTTTTTT	CSARVGGANEKLFF
.	TRBV6-5	15	TRBJ2-3	.	TGTGCCAGCAGTTACGGGGGGCCGATCACAGATACGCAGTATTTT	CASSYGGPITDTQYF
TRBD2	TRBV20-1	16	TRBJ2-3	.	TGCAGTGCTACCCTTAGCGGGAGGGGTTCAGCAGATACGCAGTATTTT	CSATLSGRGSADTQYF
.	TRBV20-1	11	TRBJ2-1	few	TGCAGTGCGCCGACTAGGAATGAGCAGTTCTTC	CSAPTRNEQFF
.	TRBV29-1	15	TRBJ2-1	.	TGCAGCGTTCTCTTGAGGAGTAGCTCCTACAATGAGCAGTTCTTC	CSVLLRSSSYNEQFF
.	TRBV7-8	12	TRBJ1-4	few	TGTGCCAGCAGCGGTGGGGTGGGAAAACTGTTTTTT	CASSGGVGKLFF
.	TRBV20-1	13	TRBJ2-2	.	TGCAGTGCTTCCCCACGGCGCACCGGGGAGCTGTTTTTT	CSASPRRTGELFF
TRBD1	TRBV20-1	17	TRBJ1-5	many	TGCAGTGCTGGGGGGTCCCCGGGACAGGGGCGTAATCAGCCCCAGCATTTT	CSAGGSPGQGRNQPQHF
TRBD2	TRBV20-1	16	TRBJ2-7	few	TGCAGTGCTAGAGATTCCACAGCGGGAGGGTCCTACGAGCAGTACTTC	CSARDSTAGGSYEQYF
TRBD2	TRBV20-1	12	TRBJ2-1	.	TGCAGTGCAGGGGAGGGCGTGGGTGAGCAGTTCTTC	CSAGEGVGEQFF
.	TRBV20-1	13	TRBJ2-7	.	TGCAGTGCTAGGGGGGACCGTGGGTACGAGCAGTACTTC	CSARGDRGYEQYF
.	TRBV12-3/TRBV12-4	14	TRBJ2-2	few	TGTGCCAGCAGTTTCCCCTCTCTCGGCGGGGAGCTGTTTTTT	CASSFPSLGGELFF
.	TRBV5-4	16	TRBJ2-2	few	TGTGCCAGCAGCTTGGATTTCTCAGGGATTACCGGGGAGCTGTTTTTT	CASSLDFSGITGELFF
.	TRBV5-1	16	TRBJ1-5	.	TGCGCCAGCAGCCCGGCGGGGGGAGAAGGTAATCAGCCCCAGCATTTT	CASSPAGGEGNQPQHF
.	TRBV15	15	TRBJ1-4	few	TGTGCCACCAGCAGAGATGCGAAACCTAATGAAAAACTGTTTTTT	CATSRDAKPNEKLFF